This T cell receptor beta chain stems from a study of OX40 agonist ivuxolimab in advanced cancers. Across the study: Those enrolled were 80% to 85% male, with a mean age of around 57 years and ages from roughly 23 to 80. Earlier anti-PD-1, anti-PD-L1 or anti-CTLA-4 therapy was permitted; 30% to 50% had received some.

General observations from the study: At 0.1 to 3.0 mg/kg, clonal expansion of CD4+ and CD8+ blood T cells had occurred by week 6.

Sequencing was performed with immunoSEQ multiplex PCR; in TCRdb, only in-frame clones are kept and a portion is missing. The sample has under 85,000 clones; approximately 86% are singletons. This clone appeared once. Its antigen is as yet unknown. Trimming at V came to 9 bases and at J to 4 bases, leaving 11 bases not matched to a gene. Germline assignment: CDR1 SGHNT and CDR2 YYREEE (reference sequence). The CDR3 length is 15 residues. The TCR originated in an adult with an advanced solid tumor such as melanoma, head and neck, liver or kidney cancer. The chain links TRBV5-4 to TRBJ2-2; 8 bases match TRBD1. The material was CD4+ or CD8+ T cells sorted from blood, obtained in a trial of the OX40 agonist ivuxolimab. The CDR3 is CAIATDRAGTGELFF. For the CDR3, the DNA is TGTGCCATCGCGACGGACAGGGCGGGCACCGGGGAGCTGTTTTTT.